This T cell receptor (beta chain) comes out of a study of CD8+ T cells in alopecia areata. The study, taken as a whole, reports: Alopecia totalis/universalis scalp especially showed more expanded CD8+ clones than normal scalp.

Worth noting for this clone: Its matching antigen is unknown.

The authors extracted RNA and reverse transcribed it into cDNA as the sequencing template. Profiled with immunoSEQ multiplex PCR; TCRdb holds only in-frame clones, not every one. The data contain 90,000 to 130,000 clones, about 60% of them singletons. Germline V gene lookup returns CDR1 SGHDN and CDR2 FVKESK. Trimming took 2 bases from V and 5 from J; bases not matched to a gene: 3. The CDR3 has 13 residues. The sequencing input was NKG2D-low CD8+ T cells sorted from blood. The TCR was taken from a human donor with alopecia areata. J is TRBJ2-7 and V is TRBV14; 7 nucleotides line up with TRBD1. The CDR3 sequence is CASSQRTGDEQYF. The CDR3 coding sequence is TGTGCCAGCAGCCAACGAACAGGGGACGAGCAGTACTTC.